The 3 T cell receptor beta chains reported below all come from one sample, sequenced in a study of blood T cell repertoires in COVID-19. Sequencing used immunoSEQ multiplex PCR; TCRdb keeps in-frame clones, though not all of them. The sample shows about 280,000 clones, around 90% of them seen only once. Sequences were obtained from PBMCs or T cells enriched from blood (not recorded which). These TCRs come from a woman between 25 and 40 years old who had recovered from COVID-19.

For the CDR3, the DNA is TGTGCCAGCAGCTTGGGACGACTTAGCTCCTACGAGCAGTACTTC. As protein: CASSLGRLSSYEQYF. V gene TRBV5-5 combines with J gene TRBJ2-7, with D unclear. V lost 0 bases and J 0 bases, leaving 10 bases between the germline ends. The CDR3 length is 15 residues. CDR1 is SGHKS and CDR2 is YYEKEE in the germline V gene (reference sequence).

The chain is built from TRBV4-1 and TRBJ2-7, with a tentative D call TRBD1 (6 bases). This CDR3 has 15 residues. The germline gives CDR1 MGHRA, CDR2 YSYEKL. V was pared by 3 bases and J by 0 bases, with 12 bases between. CDR3: CASSQTGDSSYEQYF. The CDR3 DNA reads as TGCGCCAGCAGCCAGACAGGTGATAGCTCCTACGAGCAGTACTTC.

The table lists this clone with a few counts. The J gene is TRBJ1-1, the V gene TRBV5-1; possibly TRBD1 for D (6 bases). CDR1 and CDR2 (germline): SGHRS, YFSETQ. V was trimmed by 3 bases and J by 0 bases, leaving 15 bases between them. The CDR3 contains 16 residues. The CDR3 nucleotides are TGCGCCAGCAGCTATAAACCGGGACAAATGAACACTGAAGCTTTCTTT. Encoded protein: CASSYKPGQMNTEAFF. Filled out from reference TRBV5-1 and TRBJ1-1, the complete variable domain reads KAGVTQTPRYLIKTRGQQVTLSCSPISGHRSVSWYQQTPGQGLQFLFEYFSETQRNKGNFPGRFSGRQFSNSRSEMNVSTLELGDSALYLCASSYKPGQMNTEAFFGQGTRLTVV.